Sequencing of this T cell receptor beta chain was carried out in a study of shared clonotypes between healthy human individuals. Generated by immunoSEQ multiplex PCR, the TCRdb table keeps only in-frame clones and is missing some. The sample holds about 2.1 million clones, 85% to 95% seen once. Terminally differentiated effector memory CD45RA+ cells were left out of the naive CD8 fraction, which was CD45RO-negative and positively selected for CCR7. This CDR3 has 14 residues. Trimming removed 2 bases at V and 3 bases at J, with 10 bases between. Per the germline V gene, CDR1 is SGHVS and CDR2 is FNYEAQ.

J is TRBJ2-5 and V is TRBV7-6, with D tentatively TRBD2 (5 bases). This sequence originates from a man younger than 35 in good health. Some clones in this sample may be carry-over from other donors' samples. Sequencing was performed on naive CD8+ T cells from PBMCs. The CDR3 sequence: CASSLSVGEETQYF. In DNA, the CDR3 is TGTGCCAGCAGCTTAAGCGTGGGAGAAGAGACCCAGTACTTC.